A single sample gave rise to the 30 T cell receptor beta chains below, sequenced in a study of blood T cell repertoires in COVID-19. Sequencing was performed with immunoSEQ multiplex PCR; in TCRdb, only in-frame clones are kept and a portion is missing. The repertoire holds fewer than 250,000 clones, with over 80% as singletons. Sequenced sample: peripheral blood. These receptors were obtained from a woman aged 60-70 years with COVID-19, enrolled during active disease.

The chain has TRBV28 and TRBJ1-6, with 11 nucleotides matching TRBD1. V lost 6 bases, J lost 2 bases, and 6 bases stayed unmatched. CDR3 length: 17 residues. Germline-derived CDR1 and CDR2 are MDHEN and SYDVKM. The DNA for the CDR3 is TGTGCCAGCAGGGACAGGGGGCGCACAGCCTATAATTCACCCCTCCACTTT. This translates into CASRDRGRTAYNSPLHF.

This clone appeared once. The chain couples TRBV29-1 to TRBJ2-2, with 16 bases aligning to TRBD2. This CDR3 is built from 17 residues. Trimming cost V 3 bases and J 1 base; bases outside gene matches: 2. Germline V lookup: CDR1 SQVTM, CDR2 ANQGSEA. The CDR3 loop is CSVEGTSGRGNTGELFF. Here the CDR3 DNA reads TGCAGCGTTGAGGGGACTAGCGGGAGGGGGAACACCGGGGAGCTGTTTTTT.

The genes are TRBV2 and TRBJ2-1, with TRBD2 matching over 9 bases. The CDR3 is 14 residues long. V lost 4 bases and J lost 2; bases outside the gene matches: 0. Germline V gene data show CDR1 as SNHLY and CDR2 as FYNNEI. The CDR3 coding sequence is TGTGCCAGCAGTGGCGGGGGGGCCTACAATGAGCAGTTCTTC. Its translation is CASSGGGAYNEQFF.

CDR3 amino acids: CASSLTTGGLNEQFF. The CDR3 region has the DNA TGTGCCAGCAGTCTTACGACAGGGGGTTTAAATGAGCAGTTCTTC. The V call is TRBV27, the J call TRBJ2-1; 9 bases match TRBD1. J gave up 7 bases and V 5 bases, and 9 bases lay outside the gene matches. The CDR3 consists of 15 residues. Germline CDR1 reads MNHEY; CDR2 reads SMNVEV (reference sequence).

This chain links TRBV7-2 with TRBJ2-3, with 8 bases fitting TRBD2. The CDR3 contains 15 residues. Germline V lookup: CDR1 SGHTA, CDR2 FQGNSA. V shed 1 base and J 6 bases; nucleotides not matched to a gene: 6. The CDR3 coding sequence is TGTGCCAGCAGCTTAGGGGGAGCGGGAGCTGATACGCAGTATTTT. As protein: CASSLGGAGADTQYF. Using reference TRBV7-2 and TRBJ2-3 for the parts outside the CDR3, the full variable domain is GAGVSQSPSNKVTEKGKDVELRCDPISGHTALYWYRQSLGQGLEFLIYFQGNSAPDKSGLPSDRFSAERTGGSVSTLTIQRTQQEDSAVYLCASSLGGAGADTQYFGPGTRLTVL.

This rearrangement joins TRBV15 to TRBJ2-7; the match to TRBD2 covers 11 bases. Trimming removed 2 bases from V and 6 bases from J; junction bases left unmatched: 6. The germline V gene encodes CDR1 LNHNV and CDR2 YYDKDF (reference sequence). The CDR3 has 15 residues. The CDR3 nucleotides read TGTGCCACCAGCAGAAATAGCGGGGGGGGCGGCGAGCAGTACTTC. Amino acids: CATSRNSGGGGEQYF.

In DNA, the CDR3 is TGCGCCAGCAGTCAGAGGACAGGCCAAGAGACCCAGTACTTC. Residues: CASSQRTGQETQYF. The rearrangement joins TRBV5-1 to TRBJ2-5, with 7 positions matching TRBD1. J lost 1 base, V lost 5 bases, and 5 bases had no gene match. CDR1 and CDR2 (germline): SGHRS, YFSETQ. The CDR3 extends over 14 amino acids.

J is TRBJ1-3 and V is TRBV15; D uncertain. CDR1 and CDR2 from the germline V gene are LNHNV and YYDKDF (reference sequence). The V end was cut by 0 bases, the J end by 0 bases, with 9 bases between. The CDR3 consists of 16 residues. The CDR3 sequence is CATSRDRGNSGNTIYF. The DNA of the CDR3 is TGTGCCACCAGCAGAGATCGGGGAAACTCTGGAAACACCATATATTTT.

This chain uses TRBV6-1 with TRBJ1-1; no firm D call. Germline CDR1 and CDR2: MNHNS and SASEGT. This CDR3 comprises 13 residues. With 7 bases removed from V and 0 bases from J, the gap between germline ends came to 9 bases. The DNA of the CDR3 is TGTGCCAGCATAATTAACATGAACACTGAAGCTTTCTTT. Amino acid sequence: CASIINMNTEAFF.

This chain uses TRBV9 with TRBJ2-6; TRBD1 matches 8 bases. The CDR3 length is 17 residues. After removal of 3 bases from V and 2 bases from J, the junction contained 7 bases not matched to a gene. Germline-derived CDR1 and CDR2 are SGDLS and YYNGEE. The DNA for the CDR3 is TGTGCCAGCAGCGGAACCAGGGGGCGCGCTGGGGCCAACGTCCTGACTTTC. It is translated as CASSGTRGRAGANVLTF.

This chain joins TRBV7-3 and TRBJ2-3; possibly TRBD1 for D (5 bases). This CDR3 has 14 amino acids. Trimming took 2 bases from V and 0 from J, leaving 6 bases between them. Germline CDR1 SGHTA, CDR2 FQGTGA. The CDR3 spells CASSLQGSTDTQYF. The CDR3 DNA sequence: TGTGCCAGCAGCTTACAGGGTAGCACAGATACGCAGTATTTT. Full variable domain (missing parts from reference TRBV7-3 and TRBJ2-3): GAGVSQTPSNKVTEKGKYVELRCDPISGHTALYWYRQSLGQGPEFLIYFQGTGAADDSGLPNDRFFAVRPEGSVSTLKIQRTERGDSAVYLCASSLQGSTDTQYFGPGTRLTVL.

The V and J genes are TRBV7-9 and TRBJ2-7; TRBD1 matches 7 bases. The V gene's germline CDR1 is SEHNR and CDR2 FQNEAQ (reference sequence). Germline trimming cut 3 bases from V and 3 bases from J; bases unmatched to any gene: 2. This CDR3 is 13 amino acids long. CDR3 nucleotides: TGTGCCAGCAGCTTCGCAGGGGGCTACGAGCAGTACTTC. This gives the protein CASSFAGGYEQYF.

This clone has only a few counts. This chain links TRBV21-1 with TRBJ1-6. TRBV21-1 is a pseudogene locus. The CDR3 has 15 residues. The CDR3 region has the DNA TGTGCCAGCAGCAAAGTAGCCGGGGATAATTCACCCCTCCACTTT. It translates to CASSKVAGDNSPLHF.

The chain recombines TRBV7-2 with TRBJ1-6, with a weak D call TRBD1 (6 bases). The CDR3 consists of 15 residues. With 5 bases removed from V and 7 bases from J, the gap between germline ends came to 15 bases. The germline gives CDR1 SGHTA, CDR2 FQGNSA. CDR3 residues: CASSPRGGGNSPLHF. The DNA of the CDR3 is TGTGCCAGCAGCCCCCGAGGGGGGGGGAATTCACCCCTCCACTTT. Combining the CDR3 with reference TRBV7-2 and TRBJ1-6 gives the whole variable domain GAGVSQSPSNKVTEKGKDVELRCDPISGHTALYWYRQSLGQGLEFLIYFQGNSAPDKSGLPSDRFSAERTGGSVSTLTIQRTQQEDSAVYLCASSPRGGGNSPLHFGNGTRLTVT.

The chain carries TRBV6-5 and TRBJ2-5; 7 positions match TRBD2. Germline lookup yields CDR1 MNHEY and CDR2 SVGAGI. The CDR3 is 15 amino acids. Trimming at V came to 3 bases and at J to 2 bases, leaving 6 bases not matched to a gene. CDR3 residues: CASSYQRGLQETQYF. The CDR3 bases are TGTGCCAGCAGTTATCAGCGGGGACTACAAGAGACCCAGTACTTC.

The chain carries TRBV7-9 and TRBJ2-5; 7 bases agree with TRBD1. From germline, CDR1 is SEHNR and CDR2 FQNEAQ (reference sequence). This CDR3 region has 15 residues. The trim removed 8 bases at V and 2 bases at J, leaving 11 bases unmatched. CDR3 sequence (DNA): TGTGCCAGCTCCCCGAGGGGGCTTCATCAAGAGACCCAGTACTTC. Protein product: CASSPRGLHQETQYF.

The CDR3: CASTSRRTDNTGELFF. CDR3 bases: TGTGCCAGTACCTCCAGGAGGACAGACAACACCGGGGAGCTGTTTTTT. This chain links TRBV19 with TRBJ2-2, with a weak D call TRBD1 (6 bases). This CDR3 region has 16 residues. V dropped 7 bases and J dropped 2 bases, with 17 bases sitting between them. The V gene's germline CDR1 is LNHDA and CDR2 SQIVND (reference sequence).

In its sample, this clone was seen a few times. V usage is TRBV6-2 or TRBV6-3 and J usage is TRBJ2-3; perhaps TRBD1 as D (6 bases). The CDR3 totals 16 residues. Germline V lookup: CDR1 MNHEY, CDR2 SVGEGT. Trimming left V 1 base short and J 0 bases short, with 11 bases between. As DNA, the CDR3 is TGTGCCAGCAGTTACTGGGACATCCCTAGCACAGATACGCAGTATTTT. Amino acid sequence: CASSYWDIPSTDTQYF.

This clone was seen a handful of times. The rearrangement joins TRBV3-1 (or the pseudogene TRBV3-2) to TRBJ1-2, with D hard to call. Trimming pared 8 bases from V and 5 bases from J, leaving 15 bases between. Looked up from germline, CDR1 is LGHDT and CDR2 is YNNKEL (reference sequence). The CDR3 extends over 13 amino acids. CDR3: CASRRGIGYGYTF. The CDR3, as DNA: TGTGCCAGCCGGCGAGGGATCGGGTATGGCTACACCTTC.

The gene calls are TRBV27 and TRBJ2-3, with no clear D. The germline V gene encodes CDR1 MNHEY and CDR2 SMNVEV (reference sequence). Trimming shortened V by 2 bases and J by 0 bases, and 3 bases separated the two germline ends. This CDR3 contains 13 residues. CDR3 DNA sequence: TGTGCCAGCAGTTTACCAAGCACAGATACGCAGTATTTT. It encodes CASSLPSTDTQYF.

Comments on this clone: An end of the junction does not agree with germline; a read error may underlie this. The J gene is TRBJ2-2, the V gene TRBV7-7; D is unresolved. This CDR3 has 14 amino acids. Per the germline V gene, CDR1 is SSHAT and CDR2 is FNYEAQ (reference sequence). The CDR3: CASSLGQNTGELFF. Here the CDR3 DNA reads TGTGCTAGCAGCTTAGGTCAGAACACCGGGGAGCTGTTTTTT.

This clone has a single count. V and J are TRBV15 and TRBJ2-5, with 8 bases that match TRBD1. CDR1 and CDR2 from the germline V gene are LNHNV and YYDKDF (reference sequence). With 1 base clipped from V and 9 bases from J, the junction kept 7 bases outside the gene matches. The CDR3 loop spans 14 amino acids. The CDR3 region is CATSRGDRGSAQYF. The CDR3, as DNA: TGTGCCACCAGCAGAGGAGACAGGGGATCGGCCCAGTACTTC. The whole variable domain, filled in from reference TRBV15 and TRBJ2-5, reads DAMVIQNPRYQVTQFGKPVTLSCSQTLNHNVMYWYQQKSSQAPKLLFHYYDKDFNNEADTPDNFQSRRPNTSFCFLDIRSPGLGDTAMYLCATSRGDRGSAQYFGPGTRLLVL.

This chain uses TRBV14 with TRBJ2-1; TRBD2 might be the D (7 bases). Per germline, CDR1 SGHDN and CDR2 FVKESK. Trimming removed 1 base at V and 0 bases at J, with 10 bases between. The CDR3 covers 16 residues. The CDR3 bases are TGTGCCAGCAGCCAAGGTGGGGGGGCCTCCTACAATGAGCAGTTCTTC. Translation: CASSQGGGASYNEQFF.

V gene TRBV19 combines with J gene TRBJ1-3; D might be TRBD1 (6 bases). Germline loops: CDR1 LNHDA, CDR2 SQIVND (reference sequence). Trimming removed 3 bases from V and 0 bases from J, with 9 bases in between. The CDR3 covers 15 residues. Here the CDR3 reads CASSITGNSGNTIYF. The CDR3 bases are TGTGCCAGTAGTATTACAGGGAACTCTGGAAACACCATATATTTT.

This clone has just a few counts. V usage is TRBV2 and J usage is TRBJ2-7, with D possibly TRBD2 on 5 matching bases. Per germline, CDR1 SNHLY and CDR2 FYNNEI. With 6 bases removed from V and 6 bases from J, the gap between germline ends came to 15 bases. The CDR3 totals 13 residues. CDR3 protein: CASRTGSLPEQYV. The CDR3, as DNA: TGTGCCAGCAGAACGGGATCCCTACCCGAGCAGTACGTC.

This chain connects TRBV10-3 to TRBJ1-5; 8 bases line up with TRBD1. V trimming: 8 bases; J trimming: 0 bases; junction bases outside the gene matches: 3. The CDR3 is 14 residues long. Germline V gives CDR1 ENHRY, CDR2 SYGVKD. The DNA of the CDR3 is TGTGCCATCTCACAGGGGGTTAGCAATCAGCCCCAGCATTTT. This codes for CAISQGVSNQPQHF.

The chain couples TRBV7-9 to TRBJ1-2; D call uncertain. The ends were cut back, 2 bases at V and 8 bases at J, with 21 bases in the middle. Germline V lookup: CDR1 SEHNR, CDR2 FQNEAQ (reference sequence). This CDR3 has 16 amino acids. CDR3 nucleotide sequence: TGTGCCAGCAGCTTACGAGGCGCTCACCATCCCGCGGGCTACACCTTC. It specifies CASSLRGAHHPAGYTF.

The chain uses TRBV29-1 and TRBJ2-3, with 11 bases lining up with TRBD2. J lost 3 bases, V lost 2 bases, and 1 base had no gene match. CDR1 and CDR2 from the germline V gene are SQVTM and ANQGSEA. The CDR3 spans 14 residues. The CDR3 DNA is TGCAGCGTTGAAACTAGCGGGGGTACAGATACGCAGTATTTT. Protein product: CSVETSGGTDTQYF.

The chain employs TRBV5-1 and TRBJ2-2, with D perhaps TRBD2 (5 bases). V was cut by 7 bases and J by 2 bases, with 15 bases left in between. Germline assignment: CDR1 SGHRS and CDR2 YFSETQ. The CDR3 runs to 15 residues. Here the CDR3 reads CASGSRAANTGELFF. The DNA of the CDR3 is TGCGCCAGCGGGAGTCGGGCAGCTAACACCGGGGAGCTGTTTTTT.

In its sample, this clone was seen a few times. The rearrangement links TRBV27 to TRBJ2-2; 10 bases match TRBD2. The CDR3 is made up of 16 amino acids. The J segment lost 7 bases and the V segment lost 6 bases, leaving 11 bases of the junction unmatched. From germline, CDR1 is MNHEY and CDR2 SMNVEV (reference sequence). CDR3: CASSRRLAGQGGELFF. The CDR3 region has the DNA TGTGCCAGCAGCAGACGACTAGCGGGCCAGGGCGGGGAGCTGTTTTTT.